This entry lists 21 T cell receptor beta chains sequenced from one sample in a study of T cell responses to AZD1222 COVID-19 vaccine. Sequencing was performed with immunoSEQ multiplex PCR; in TCRdb, only in-frame clones are kept and a portion is missing. Of some 150,000 clones listed, 94% are singletons. The sequencing used peripheral blood, collected on day 0 of AZD1222 vaccination. These receptors originate from an adult in good health.

The chain joins TRBV7-8 to TRBJ2-7; 9 nucleotides agree with TRBD1. Germline V lookup: CDR1 SGHVS, CDR2 FQNEAQ. V gave up 5 bases and J gave up 6 bases; unmatched junction bases: 5. The length of the CDR3 is 13 residues. The CDR3 loop reads CASSPTDRGEQYV. CDR3 in DNA: TGTGCCAGCAGCCCGACGGACAGGGGCGAGCAGTACGTC.

The V and J genes are TRBV6-5 and TRBJ1-3, with no clear D. V lost 0 bases to trimming and J lost 3 bases, with 9 bases between them. Germline CDR1 and CDR2: MNHEY and SVGAGI. The CDR3 sequence is 15 residues long. CDR3 nucleotides: TGTGCCAGCAGTTACTCGTTCGGGGTTGGAAACACCATATATTTT. Its protein product is CASSYSFGVGNTIYF.

This clone has just a few counts. V usage is TRBV11-3 and J usage is TRBJ2-6; D gene uncertain. The CDR3 loop spans 15 amino acids. The V end was cut by 1 base, the J end by 3 bases, with 7 bases between. From germline, CDR1 is SGHNT and CDR2 YENEEA. The CDR3 reads CASSLGGYGANVLTF. For the CDR3, the DNA is TGTGCCAGCAGCTTAGGGGGTTATGGGGCCAACGTCCTGACTTTC.

The chain carries TRBV15 and TRBJ2-2, with D perhaps matching TRBD1 (5 bases). Deletions cut 0 bases from V and 2 bases from J, with 10 bases between. Germline V gene data show CDR1 as LNHNV and CDR2 as YYDKDF (reference sequence). This CDR3 spans 16 amino acids. In DNA form, the CDR3 reads TGTGCCACCAGCAGAGATCAAAGGGGAAACACCGGGGAGCTGTTTTTT. It yields the protein CATSRDQRGNTGELFF. Drawing the rest from reference TRBV15 and TRBJ2-2, the complete variable domain is DAMVIQNPRYQVTQFGKPVTLSCSQTLNHNVMYWYQQKSSQAPKLLFHYYDKDFNNEADTPDNFQSRRPNTSFCFLDIRSPGLGDTAMYLCATSRDQRGNTGELFFGEGSRLTVL.

This clone was seen a handful of times. The chain recombines TRBV6-5 with TRBJ1-2, with TRBD1 matching over 7 bases. CDR3 length equals 13 residues. Germline V gene data show CDR1 as MNHEY and CDR2 as SVGAGI. J was trimmed by 6 bases and V by 6 bases; bases with no gene match: 7. In nucleotides, the CDR3 is TGTGCCAGCAGCAGGGACAGATCAAATGGCTACACCTTC. Translating gives CASSRDRSNGYTF.

This clone was recorded once. The chain couples TRBV11-2 to TRBJ1-1; a possible D gene is TRBD1 (6 bases). The germline CDR1 and CDR2 sequences are SGHAT and FQNNGV. The V gene lost 6 bases and the J gene lost 10 bases, with 18 bases spanning the gap. This CDR3 spans 13 amino acids. The CDR3 nucleotides read TGTGCCAGCAGATATAGGCAGGGGTGGGGAGCTTTCTTT. Residues: CASRYRQGWGAFF.

V and J are TRBV14 and TRBJ1-2; weak D call: TRBD1 (5 bases). CDR1 and CDR2 (germline): SGHDN, FVKESK. V was cut by 0 bases and J by 4 bases, with 18 bases left in between. CDR3 size: 17 residues. CDR3 region: CASSQEYWERGFYGYTF. DNA of the CDR3: TGTGCCAGCAGCCAAGAATACTGGGAGAGGGGTTTCTATGGCTACACCTTC.

A single count supports this clone. In DNA, the CDR3 is TGTGCCAGCAGCCGCCCTGGCCCCCGCACGGGTAATGAGCAGTTCTTC. This codes for CASSRPGPRTGNEQFF. The J gene is TRBJ2-1, the V gene TRBV7-9; D is uncertain. V was shortened by 5 bases and J by 7 bases, with 21 bases between the two germline ends. Germline lookup yields CDR1 SEHNR and CDR2 FQNEAQ (reference sequence). This CDR3 has 16 residues.

The V gene is TRBV6-5, the J gene TRBJ1-2; no reliable D call. V was cut by 2 bases and J by 0 bases, with 4 bases left in between. CDR1 and CDR2 (germline): MNHEY, SVGAGI. The CDR3 spans 13 residues. This CDR3 is CASSYGPNYGYTF. The CDR3 bases are TGTGCCAGCAGTTACGGTCCTAACTATGGCTACACCTTC.

This clone is a singleton in its sample. This chain's CDR3 is CASSLQSATKQFF. CDR3 nucleotide sequence: TGTGCCAGCAGTTTACAAAGCGCGACGAAGCAGTTCTTC. The chain uses TRBV12-3 or TRBV12-4 and TRBJ2-1; D not resolved. Trimming pared 2 bases from V and 11 bases from J, leaving 13 bases between. There are 13 residues in the CDR3.

This clone has only one observation. This sequence joins TRBV28 and TRBJ1-1; D is possibly TRBD1 (6 bases). The germline gives CDR1 MDHEN, CDR2 SYDVKM. There are 11 residues in the CDR3. V lost 3 bases, J lost 10 bases, and 9 bases lay in between. CDR3 sequence: CASSFQGRAFF. The CDR3 bases are TGTGCCAGCAGTTTCCAGGGGCGAGCTTTCTTT.

This chain links TRBV19 with TRBJ2-5; TRBD1 agrees at 7 bases. CDR3 length: 13 residues. After removal of 5 bases from V and 1 base from J, the junction contained 1 base not matched to a gene. Germline CDR1 is LNHDA and CDR2 is SQIVND (reference sequence). The CDR3 spells CASSGDSQETQYF. The DNA for the CDR3 is TGTGCCAGTAGTGGGGACAGCCAAGAGACCCAGTACTTC.

The chain recombines TRBV3-1 (or the pseudogene TRBV3-2) with TRBJ2-1; no clear D. This CDR3 is built from 11 residues. The V and J ends lost 2 bases and 8 bases respectively, with 4 bases between them. Germline CDR1 LGHDT, CDR2 YNNKEL (reference sequence). This CDR3 reads CASSQSYEQFF. CDR3 nucleotides: TGTGCCAGCAGCCAATCATATGAGCAGTTCTTC.

The DNA for the CDR3 is TGTGCCAGTAGTATGGGACAGGGCTTTAATTCACCCCTCCACTTT. Protein: CASSMGQGFNSPLHF. The V call is TRBV19, the J call TRBJ1-6; 9 bases are shared with TRBD1. Per the germline V gene, CDR1 is LNHDA and CDR2 is SQIVND (reference sequence). The ends lost 3 bases at V and 6 bases at J; junction bases unmatched: 3. This CDR3 region has 15 residues.

The chain joins TRBV4-1 to TRBJ2-2; 7 bases line up with TRBD2. The CDR3 runs to 15 residues. Germline CDR1 MGHRA, CDR2 YSYEKL. J lost 13 bases, V lost 3 bases, and 14 bases had no gene match. In DNA form, the CDR3 reads TGCGCCAGCAGCCATACCGCGGGAGCCCGGGGGTCGCTGTTTTTT. It codes for CASSHTAGARGSLFF.

This chain joins TRBV7-6 and TRBJ2-2, with 11 bases matching TRBD2. Germline V lookup: CDR1 SGHVS, CDR2 FNYEAQ. This CDR3 has 17 residues. V lost 0 bases and J lost 7; bases outside the gene matches: 7. CDR3 bases: TGTGCCAGCAGCTTAGCACTAGCGGGGGCGCTTCTCGGGGAGCTGTTTTTT. This translates into CASSLALAGALLGELFF.

A single count supports this clone. The V and J genes are TRBV7-9 and TRBJ2-1; 12 positions agree with TRBD2. The CDR3 is made up of 16 amino acids. Germline V gene sequence: CDR1 SEHNR, CDR2 FQNEAQ (reference sequence). J lost 7 bases, V lost 3 bases, and 7 bases had no gene match. CDR3 in DNA: TGTGCCAGCAGCTTCTCACTAGCGGGGGGAAAGAATGAGCAGTTCTTC. Encoded protein: CASSFSLAGGKNEQFF.

The chain joins TRBV12-3 or TRBV12-4 to TRBJ2-3, with a weak D call TRBD1 (6 bases). Trimming took 5 bases from V and 4 from J, leaving 10 bases between them. CDR3 length: 13 residues. For the CDR3, the DNA is TGTGCCAGCAGTCGCCCAGGGGCAGATACGCAGTATTTT. This codes for CASSRPGADTQYF.

The rearrangement uses TRBV11-3 and TRBJ2-5, with TRBD2 matching 8 bases. Looked up from germline, CDR1 is SGHNT and CDR2 is YENEEA. J gave up 1 base and V 3 bases, and 7 bases lay outside the gene matches. CDR3 length: 16 amino acids. The DNA for the CDR3 is TGTGCCAGCAGCTTTGGGTCTACTAGCGGCCAAGAGACCCAGTACTTC. Encoded protein: CASSFGSTSGQETQYF. The full variable domain, its missing parts supplied by reference TRBV11-3 and TRBJ2-5, is EAGVVQSPRYKIIEKKQPVAFWCNPISGHNTLYWYLQNLGQGPELLIRYENEEAVDDSQLPKDRFSAERLKGVDSTLKIQPAELGDSAVYLCASSFGSTSGQETQYFGPGTRLLVL.

This chain joins TRBV19 and TRBJ1-5; the D gene is possibly TRBD1 (5 bases). V was clipped by 6 bases and J by 3 bases, with 24 bases between them. CDR3 length: 18 amino acids. CDR1 and CDR2 (germline): LNHDA, SQIVND (reference sequence). The CDR3 is CASRSRGGEFWYNQPQHF. The CDR3 region has the DNA TGTGCCAGTAGATCGAGGGGCGGGGAATTTTGGTACAATCAGCCCCAGCATTTT. The variable domain in full, with the rest retrieved from reference TRBV19 and TRBJ1-5, is DGGITQSPKYLFRKEGQNVTLSCEQNLNHDAMYWYRQDPGQGLRLIYYSQIVNDFQKGDIAEGYSVSREKKESFPLTVTSAQKNPTAFYLCASRSRGGEFWYNQPQHFGDGTRLSIL.

This sequence joins TRBV6-5 and TRBJ1-3; TRBD1 aligns across 7 bases. Unmatched junction bases numbered 1, after V lost 4 bases and J lost 4 bases. The CDR3 is 13 residues long. Germline V gives CDR1 MNHEY, CDR2 SVGAGI. The CDR3 DNA is TGTGCCAGCAGTTTACAGGGGGGAAACACCATATATTTT. It encodes CASSLQGGNTIYF.